Below, 21 T cell receptor beta chains from the same sample are listed, as sequenced in a study of T cell repertoires in cytomegalovirus infection. TCRdb re-called the reads through MiXCR, storing one row per CDR3 protein. This sample carries 380,000 or so distinct CDR3 sequences, approximately 35% of them seen once, and the ten largest clones take roughly 14%. Antigens for these TCRs are unknown. The sample was cultured PBMCs, taken from culture after CMV antigen stimulation. The receptor set was obtained from a human donor in good health (CMV status not recorded). Some clones in this sample may be carry-over from other donors' samples.

The rearrangement links TRBV7-8 to TRBJ1-3; D is ambiguous. This CDR3 is 14 amino acids long. The germline V gene encodes CDR1 SGHVS and CDR2 FQNEAQ. The ends were cut back, 6 bases at V and 4 bases at J, with 13 bases in the middle. The CDR3 sequence is CASRRRAAGNTIYF. The CDR3 DNA reads as TGTGCCAGCAGGCGGAGGGCTGCAGGAAACACCATATATTTT. Based on the CDR3 plus reference TRBV7-8 and TRBJ1-3, the full variable domain is GAGVSQSPRYKVAKRGQDVALRCDPISGHVSLFWYQQALGQGPEFLTYFQNEAQLDKSGLPSDRFFAERPEGSVSTLKIQRTQQEDSAVYLCASRRRAAGNTIYFGEGSWLTVV.

This rearrangement joins TRBV4-3 to TRBJ2-7; D remains ambiguous. Germline CDR1 and CDR2: LGHNA and YSLEER. V was cut by 0 bases and J by 0 bases, with 12 bases left in between. The CDR3 consists of 16 residues. The CDR3 nucleotides read TGCGCCAGCAGCCAAGAGGCCGGGTTGAGCTCCTACGAGCAGTACTTC. This encodes CASSQEAGLSSYEQYF.

This rearrangement joins TRBV11-3 to TRBJ2-1, with 7 bases fitting TRBD2. Per germline, CDR1 SGHNT and CDR2 YENEEA. This CDR3 spans 15 amino acids. V lost 1 base and J lost 6; bases outside the gene matches: 6. Written as DNA, the CDR3 is TGTGCCAGCAGCTTAGCGGGAGGACCACCCAATGAGCAGTTCTTC. Its protein product is CASSLAGGPPNEQFF.

A single count supports this clonotype. The chain joins TRBV2 to TRBJ2-1; possible D gene TRBD1, 5 bases. The CDR3 consists of 15 residues. Germline V gene lookup returns CDR1 SNHLY and CDR2 FYNNEI. With 6 bases removed from V and 1 base from J, the gap between germline ends came to 13 bases. The CDR3 nucleotides read TGTGCCAGCAGGTCAGGGATTGGGTCCTACAATGAGCAGTTCTTC. Translating gives CASRSGIGSYNEQFF.

The chain has TRBV28 and TRBJ2-1, with D possibly TRBD2 on 6 matching bases. This CDR3 region has 15 residues. The V and J ends lost 7 bases and 7 bases respectively, with 20 bases between them. The germline V gene encodes CDR1 MDHEN and CDR2 SYDVKM. CDR3 DNA sequence: TGTGCCAGCACACAGACCGGGGCGGGAAAAAATGAGCAGTTCTTC. It translates to CASTQTGAGKNEQFF.

This clonotype was counted many times. V usage is TRBV25-1 and J usage is TRBJ1-1; D is undetermined. V was clipped by 10 bases and J by 4 bases, with 10 bases between them. Germline loops: CDR1 MGHDK, CDR2 SYGVNS. The CDR3 extends over 11 amino acids. CDR3 coding DNA: TGTGCCACCCTGGCCGGCACTGAAGCTTTCTTT. As protein: CATLAGTEAFF. The whole variable domain, remainder taken from reference TRBV25-1 and TRBJ1-1, is EADIYQTPRYLVIGTGKKITLECSQTMGHDKMYWYQQDPGMELHLIHYSYGVNSTEKGDLSSESTVSRIRTEHFPLTLESARPSHTSQYLCATLAGTEAFFGQGTRLTVV.

This clonotype was detected only once. The V call is TRBV6-2 or TRBV6-3, the J call TRBJ2-2; 10 bases map to TRBD1. Trimming at V came to 5 bases and at J to 6 bases, leaving 9 bases not matched to a gene. The CDR3 has 16 amino acids. In germline, CDR1 is MNHEY, CDR2 SVGEGT. CDR3 residues: CASSLLPGQGPGELFF. The CDR3 DNA reads as TGTGCCAGCAGTCTACTCCCGGGACAGGGGCCCGGGGAGCTGTTTTTT.

This clonotype turned up a few times. This chain uses TRBV6-2 or TRBV6-3 with TRBJ2-7; D is unclear. V was pared by 4 bases and J by 0 bases, with 4 bases between. The CDR3 is made up of 12 amino acids. CDR1 is MNHEY and CDR2 is SVGEGT in the germline V gene. The CDR3 DNA is TGTGCCAGCAGTTCAAGCTCCTACGAGCAGTACGTC. It is translated as CASSSSSYEQYV.

The sample holds many counts of this clonotype. CDR3 coding DNA: TGTGCCAGCAGCCACGGGGGAGCGACTAACAATGAGCAGTTCTTC. The encoded protein is CASSHGGATNNEQFF. V is TRBV27 and J is TRBJ2-1, with a possible D match to TRBD2 (6 bases). V was cut by 6 bases and J by 5 bases, with 17 bases left in between. Germline CDR1 MNHEY, CDR2 SMNVEV (reference sequence). The CDR3 is 15 residues long.

This clonotype was seen repeatedly, ten times or more. The chain combines TRBV7-2 with TRBJ2-7; possible D gene TRBD1, 6 bases. CDR1 and CDR2 from the germline V gene are SGHTA and FQGNSA. V lost 2 bases to trimming and J lost 6 bases, with 11 bases between them. This CDR3 is 13 amino acids long. The CDR3 protein is CASSLILQGEQYF. Written as DNA, the CDR3 is TGTGCCAGCAGCTTAATCTTACAGGGCGAGCAGTACTTC.

The chain has TRBV28 and TRBJ2-3, with D perhaps given as TRBD1 or TRBD2 (6 bases each). This CDR3 has 11 residues. Germline CDR1 and CDR2: MDHEN and SYDVKM. V gave up 7 bases and J gave up 8 bases, with 10 bases separating them. The CDR3, as DNA: TGTGCCAGCAATAAGGGGGGTACGCAGTATTTT. Translation: CASNKGGTQYF.

This clonotype was counted between two and nine times. The V gene is TRBV12-3 or TRBV12-4, the J gene TRBJ1-5, with D unclear. The CDR3 extends over 15 amino acids. Trimming took off 6 bases at V and 4 bases at J, with 16 bases between the two ends. CDR3 bases: TGTGCCAGCAGCCTCCGACTCCAGGAGAATCAGCCCCAGCATTTT. It specifies CASSLRLQENQPQHF.

The chain is built from TRBV7-9 and TRBJ2-1; 7 bases line up with TRBD2. CDR1 and CDR2 (germline): SEHNR, FQNEAQ (reference sequence). The CDR3 loop spans 13 amino acids. V trimming: 10 bases; J trimming: 6 bases; junction bases outside the gene matches: 9. The CDR3 nucleotides are TGTGCCACCCGTCGAACGGGGGGCAATGAGCAGTTCTTC. Protein sequence: CATRRTGGNEQFF.

This clonotype was observed a single time. The chain is built from TRBV4-3 and TRBJ2-3, with a possible D match to TRBD1 (6 bases). V lost 0 bases and J 0 bases, leaving 10 bases between the germline ends. CDR3 length equals 16 residues. Germline V lookup: CDR1 LGHNA, CDR2 YSLEER. The CDR3 region is CASSQEPGASTDTQYF. In DNA form, the CDR3 reads TGCGCCAGCAGCCAAGAACCAGGGGCGAGCACAGATACGCAGTATTTT.

The chain combines TRBV7-2 with TRBJ2-5; possibly TRBD1 or TRBD2 for D (5 bases each). Between the trimmed V and J ends, which lost 5 bases and 4 bases, there was a span of 23 bases. Germline V gives CDR1 SGHTA, CDR2 FQGNSA. The CDR3 contains 17 residues. The CDR3 sequence: CASSLLTGFDGAETQYF. The CDR3 bases are TGTGCCAGCAGCCTACTAACGGGGTTTGATGGGGCAGAGACCCAGTACTTC.

The rearrangement links TRBV27 to TRBJ2-2, with 12 bases fitting TRBD2. Germline V CDR1 and CDR2: MNHEY, SMNVEV (reference sequence). This CDR3 has 15 amino acids. V dropped 5 bases and J dropped 4; count of bases not matched to a gene: 2. CDR3 residues: CASSQLAGGTGELFF. As DNA, the CDR3 is TGTGCCAGCAGTCAACTAGCGGGGGGCACCGGGGAGCTGTTTTTT.

This clonotype has a handful of counts. V usage is TRBV18 and J usage is TRBJ2-3, with D possibly being TRBD2 (6 bases). Germline CDR1 is KGHSH and CDR2 is LQKENI. The CDR3 is 13 residues long. V was cut by 3 bases and J by 5 bases, with 9 bases left in between. The chain's CDR3 is CASSPLEGDTQYF. The CDR3, as DNA: TGTGCCAGCTCACCTTTGGAGGGAGATACGCAGTATTTT.

This clonotype was observed a handful of times. V and J are TRBV20-1 and TRBJ2-5; 12 nucleotides agree with TRBD2. The CDR3 has 13 amino acids. CDR1 and CDR2 (germline): DFQATT, SNEGSKA (reference sequence). With 3 bases clipped from V and 4 bases from J, the junction kept 0 bases outside the gene matches. CDR3 sequence reads: CSARTSGRETQYF. The CDR3 nucleotides are TGCAGTGCTAGGACTAGCGGGAGAGAGACCCAGTACTTC.

DNA for the CDR3: TGTGCCATCAGTGACCAATTTTCACCCCTCCACTTT. Translation: CAISDQFSPLHF. The chain links TRBV10-3 to TRBJ1-6; D call uncertain. V lost 3 bases and J lost 9, with 6 bases in between. CDR1 is ENHRY and CDR2 is SYGVKD in the germline V gene. The CDR3 contains 12 residues.

The chain uses TRBV7-9 and TRBJ2-3; no clear D gene. The CDR3 runs 13 residues. V lost 10 bases and J lost 4, with 15 bases in between. CDR1 SEHNR and CDR2 FQNEAQ come from the germline V gene (reference sequence). The CDR3 protein is CAISRSQADTQYF. The CDR3 DNA sequence: TGTGCCATTTCTAGATCCCAGGCAGATACGCAGTATTTT.

The rearrangement uses TRBV14 and TRBJ2-1, with D possibly being TRBD1 or TRBD2 (5 bases each). The length of the CDR3 is 17 residues. Germline V CDR1 and CDR2: SGHDN, FVKESK. Trimming cost V 1 base and J 0 bases, with 13 bases left between them. In nucleotides, the CDR3 is TGTGCCAGCAGCCAAGGGGGGTCCCCATTCTCCTACAATGAGCAGTTCTTC. Translated, it gives CASSQGGSPFSYNEQFF.